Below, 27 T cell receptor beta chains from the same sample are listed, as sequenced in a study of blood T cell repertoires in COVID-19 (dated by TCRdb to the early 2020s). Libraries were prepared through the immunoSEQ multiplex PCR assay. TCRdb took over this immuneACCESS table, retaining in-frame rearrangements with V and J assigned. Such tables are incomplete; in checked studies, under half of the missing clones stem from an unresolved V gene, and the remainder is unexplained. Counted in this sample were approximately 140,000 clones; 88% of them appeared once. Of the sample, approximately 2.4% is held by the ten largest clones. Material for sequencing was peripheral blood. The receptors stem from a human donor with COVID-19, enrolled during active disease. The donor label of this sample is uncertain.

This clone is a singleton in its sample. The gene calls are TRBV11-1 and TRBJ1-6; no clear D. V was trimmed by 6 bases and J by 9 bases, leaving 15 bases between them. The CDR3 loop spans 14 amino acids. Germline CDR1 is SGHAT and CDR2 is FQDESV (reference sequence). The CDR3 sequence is CASSPERHGSPLHF. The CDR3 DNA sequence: TGTGCCAGCAGTCCAGAGCGGCACGGTTCACCCCTCCACTTT.

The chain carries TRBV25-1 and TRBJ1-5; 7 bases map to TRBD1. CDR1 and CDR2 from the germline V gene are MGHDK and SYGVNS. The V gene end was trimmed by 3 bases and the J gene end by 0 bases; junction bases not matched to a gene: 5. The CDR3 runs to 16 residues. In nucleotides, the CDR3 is TGTGCCAGCAGTGAGGGGACAGTTTTTAGCAATCAGCCCCAGCATTTT. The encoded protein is CASSEGTVFSNQPQHF.

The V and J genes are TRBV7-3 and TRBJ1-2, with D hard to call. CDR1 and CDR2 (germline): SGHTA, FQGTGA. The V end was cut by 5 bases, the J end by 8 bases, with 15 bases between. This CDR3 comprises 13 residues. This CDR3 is CASSLEPTSGYTF. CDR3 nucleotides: TGTGCCAGCAGCCTAGAGCCAACTTCGGGCTACACCTTC.

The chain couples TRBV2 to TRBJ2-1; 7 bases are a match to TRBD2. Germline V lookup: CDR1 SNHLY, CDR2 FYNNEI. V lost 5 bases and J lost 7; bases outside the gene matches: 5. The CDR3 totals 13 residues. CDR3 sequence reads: CASSRTSFNEQFF. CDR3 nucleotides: TGTGCCAGCAGTAGGACTAGTTTTAATGAGCAGTTCTTC.

The CDR3 DNA is TGTGCCAGCAGCCTCTGGGAACAGGCACCCCTCTATGGCTACACCTTC. This sequence encodes CASSLWEQAPLYGYTF. This chain uses TRBV14 with TRBJ1-2, with D perhaps TRBD1 (5 bases). V was trimmed by 4 bases and J by 4 bases, leaving 19 bases between them. CDR3 length: 16 amino acids. Per the germline V gene, CDR1 is SGHDN and CDR2 is FVKESK.

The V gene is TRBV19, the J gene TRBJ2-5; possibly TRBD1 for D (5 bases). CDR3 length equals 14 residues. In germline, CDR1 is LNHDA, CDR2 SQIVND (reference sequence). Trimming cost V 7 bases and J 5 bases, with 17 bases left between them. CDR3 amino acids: CASTPRVGLETQYF. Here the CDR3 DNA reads TGTGCCAGTACCCCCCGAGTGGGGCTCGAGACCCAGTACTTC.

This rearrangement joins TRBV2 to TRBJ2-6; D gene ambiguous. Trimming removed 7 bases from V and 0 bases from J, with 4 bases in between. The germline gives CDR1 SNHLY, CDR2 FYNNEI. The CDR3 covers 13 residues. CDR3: CASILSGANVLTF. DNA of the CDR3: TGTGCCAGCATACTCTCTGGGGCCAACGTCCTGACTTTC.

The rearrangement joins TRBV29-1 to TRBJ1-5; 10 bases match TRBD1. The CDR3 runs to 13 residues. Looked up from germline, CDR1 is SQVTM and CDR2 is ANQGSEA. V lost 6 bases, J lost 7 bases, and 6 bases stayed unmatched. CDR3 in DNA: TGCAGCGTAGGGACAGGGGATGGCCAGCCCCAGCATTTT. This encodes CSVGTGDGQPQHF.

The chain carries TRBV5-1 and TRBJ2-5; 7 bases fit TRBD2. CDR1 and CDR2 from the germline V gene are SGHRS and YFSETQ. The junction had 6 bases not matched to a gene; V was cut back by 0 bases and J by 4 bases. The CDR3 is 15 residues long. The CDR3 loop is CASSLGPGEGETQYF. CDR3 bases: TGCGCCAGCAGCTTGGGTCCGGGGGAGGGAGAGACCCAGTACTTC.

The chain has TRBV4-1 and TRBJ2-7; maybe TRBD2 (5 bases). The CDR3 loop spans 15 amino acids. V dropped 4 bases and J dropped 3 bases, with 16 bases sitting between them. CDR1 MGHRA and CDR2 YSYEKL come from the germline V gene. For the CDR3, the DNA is TGCGCCAGCAGCCGGACTTCCCTCGCCAACTACGAGCAGTACTTC. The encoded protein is CASSRTSLANYEQYF.

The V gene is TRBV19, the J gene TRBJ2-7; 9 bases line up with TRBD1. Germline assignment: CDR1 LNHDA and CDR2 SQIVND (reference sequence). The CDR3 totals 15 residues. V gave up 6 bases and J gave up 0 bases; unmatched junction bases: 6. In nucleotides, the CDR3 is TGTGCCAGTAGGCCGGGACAGGGTGTCTCCTACGAGCAGTACTTC. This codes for CASRPGQGVSYEQYF.

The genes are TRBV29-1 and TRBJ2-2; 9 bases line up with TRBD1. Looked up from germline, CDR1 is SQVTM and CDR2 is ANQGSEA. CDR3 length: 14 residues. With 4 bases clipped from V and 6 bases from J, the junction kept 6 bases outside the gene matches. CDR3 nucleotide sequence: TGCAGCGTTGGGGACAGGGACGATGCCGGGGAGCTGTTTTTT. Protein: CSVGDRDDAGELFF.

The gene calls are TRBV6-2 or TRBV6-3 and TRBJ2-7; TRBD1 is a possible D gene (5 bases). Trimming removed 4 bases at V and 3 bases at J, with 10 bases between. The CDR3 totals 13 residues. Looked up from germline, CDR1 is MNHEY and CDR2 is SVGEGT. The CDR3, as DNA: TGTGCCAGCAGTTCGGACATTGACTACGAGCAGTACTTC. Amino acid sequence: CASSSDIDYEQYF.

CDR3 sequence: CASAPSGSKETQYF. The CDR3 DNA reads TGTGCCAGCGCCCCTAGCGGGTCAAAAGAGACCCAGTACTTC. The chain is built from TRBV19 and TRBJ2-5; 8 bases match TRBD2. J lost 3 bases, V lost 9 bases, and 9 bases had no gene match. The CDR3 has 14 amino acids. The germline V gene encodes CDR1 LNHDA and CDR2 SQIVND (reference sequence).

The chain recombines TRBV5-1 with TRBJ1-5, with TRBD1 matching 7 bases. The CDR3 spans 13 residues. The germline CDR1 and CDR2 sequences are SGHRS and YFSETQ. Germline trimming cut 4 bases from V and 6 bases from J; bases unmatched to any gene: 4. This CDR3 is CASSLGDSQPQHF. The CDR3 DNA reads TGCGCCAGCAGCCTAGGGGACAGTCAGCCCCAGCATTTT.

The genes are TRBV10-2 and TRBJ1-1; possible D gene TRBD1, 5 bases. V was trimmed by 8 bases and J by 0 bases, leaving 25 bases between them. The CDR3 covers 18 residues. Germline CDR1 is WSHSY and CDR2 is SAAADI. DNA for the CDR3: TGCGCCAGCGGGATCCAGGGTGCAGGAGACTCCATGAACACTGAAGCTTTCTTT. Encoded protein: CASGIQGAGDSMNTEAFF.

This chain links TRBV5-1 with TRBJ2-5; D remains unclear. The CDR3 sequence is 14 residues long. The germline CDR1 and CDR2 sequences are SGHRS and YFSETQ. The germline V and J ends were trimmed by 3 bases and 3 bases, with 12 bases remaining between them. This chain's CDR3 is CASSSVPQEETQYF. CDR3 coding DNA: TGCGCCAGCAGCTCTGTCCCACAAGAAGAGACCCAGTACTTC.

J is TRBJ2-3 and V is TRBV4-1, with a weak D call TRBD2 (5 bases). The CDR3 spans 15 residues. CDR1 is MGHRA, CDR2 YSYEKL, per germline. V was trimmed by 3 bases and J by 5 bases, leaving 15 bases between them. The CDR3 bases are TGCGCCAGCAGCCACGTCGGGATGAGGATAGATACGCAGTATTTT. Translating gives CASSHVGMRIDTQYF.

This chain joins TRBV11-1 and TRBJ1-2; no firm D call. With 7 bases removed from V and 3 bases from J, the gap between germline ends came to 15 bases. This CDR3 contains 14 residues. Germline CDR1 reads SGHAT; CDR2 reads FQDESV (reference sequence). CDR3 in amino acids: CASTREGNDYGYTF. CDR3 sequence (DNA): TGTGCCAGCACCCGCGAGGGCAACGACTATGGCTACACCTTC.

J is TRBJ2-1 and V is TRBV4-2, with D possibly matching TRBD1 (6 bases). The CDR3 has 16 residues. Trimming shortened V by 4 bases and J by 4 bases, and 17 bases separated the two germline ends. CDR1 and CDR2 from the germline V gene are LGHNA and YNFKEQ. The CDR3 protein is CASSPLPGQGYNEQFF. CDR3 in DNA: TGTGCCAGCAGCCCCCTCCCGGGACAAGGGTACAATGAGCAGTTCTTC.

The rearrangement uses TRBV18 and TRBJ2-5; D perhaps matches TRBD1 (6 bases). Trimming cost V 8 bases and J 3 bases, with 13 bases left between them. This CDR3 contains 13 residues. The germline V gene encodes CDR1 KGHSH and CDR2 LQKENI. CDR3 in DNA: TGTGCCAGCGCTGAGGGGGTGGAAGAGACCCAGTACTTC. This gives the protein CASAEGVEETQYF.

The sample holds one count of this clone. The CDR3 nucleotides read TGTGCCAGCAGCTTGGTACGGGGGGCCCTCCAGGAGACCCAGTACTTC. It is translated as CASSLVRGALQETQYF. This chain connects TRBV5-4 to TRBJ2-5; perhaps TRBD2 as D (7 bases). V was cut by 0 bases and J by 5 bases, with 17 bases left in between. Germline V lookup: CDR1 SGHNT, CDR2 YYREEE (reference sequence). The CDR3 contains 16 residues.

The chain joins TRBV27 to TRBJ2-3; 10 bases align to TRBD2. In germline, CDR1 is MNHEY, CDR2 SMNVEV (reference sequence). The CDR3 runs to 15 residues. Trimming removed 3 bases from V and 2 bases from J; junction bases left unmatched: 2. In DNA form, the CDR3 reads TGTGCCAGCAGTTTGACTAGCGGGCTCACAGATACGCAGTATTTT. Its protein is CASSLTSGLTDTQYF.

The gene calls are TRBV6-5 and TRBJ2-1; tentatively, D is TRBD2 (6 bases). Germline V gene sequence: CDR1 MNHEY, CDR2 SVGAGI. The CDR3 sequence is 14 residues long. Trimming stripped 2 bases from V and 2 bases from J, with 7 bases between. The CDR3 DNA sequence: TGTGCCAGCAGTTACGCGGGGCCCTACAATGAGCAGTTCTTC. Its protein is CASSYAGPYNEQFF.

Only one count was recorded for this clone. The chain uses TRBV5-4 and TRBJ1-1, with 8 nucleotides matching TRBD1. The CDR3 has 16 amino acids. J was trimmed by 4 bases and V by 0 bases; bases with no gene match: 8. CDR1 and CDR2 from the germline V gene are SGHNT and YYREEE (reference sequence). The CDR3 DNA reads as TGTGCCAGCAGCTTGGAGGCAGGGGGCTCAAGCACTGAAGCTTTCTTT. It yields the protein CASSLEAGGSSTEAFF.

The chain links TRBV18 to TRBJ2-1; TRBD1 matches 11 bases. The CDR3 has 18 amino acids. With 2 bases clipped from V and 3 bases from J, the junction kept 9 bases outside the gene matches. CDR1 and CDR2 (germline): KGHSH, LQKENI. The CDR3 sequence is CASSPYGQGAAIYNEQFF. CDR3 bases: TGTGCCAGCTCACCATACGGACAGGGGGCTGCGATCTACAATGAGCAGTTCTTC.

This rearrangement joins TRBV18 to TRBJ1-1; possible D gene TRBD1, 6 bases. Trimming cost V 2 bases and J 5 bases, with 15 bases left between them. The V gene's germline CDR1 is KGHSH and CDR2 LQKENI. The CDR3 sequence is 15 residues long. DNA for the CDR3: TGTGCCAGCTCACCAATGGACAGTCCTTCGACTGAAGCTTTCTTT. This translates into CASSPMDSPSTEAFF. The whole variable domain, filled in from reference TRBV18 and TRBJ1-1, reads NAGVMQNPRHLVRRRGQEARLRCSPMKGHSHVYWYRQLPEEGLKFMVYLQKENIIDESGMPKERFSAEFPKEGPSILRIQQVVRGDSAAYFCASSPMDSPSTEAFFGQGTRLTVV.